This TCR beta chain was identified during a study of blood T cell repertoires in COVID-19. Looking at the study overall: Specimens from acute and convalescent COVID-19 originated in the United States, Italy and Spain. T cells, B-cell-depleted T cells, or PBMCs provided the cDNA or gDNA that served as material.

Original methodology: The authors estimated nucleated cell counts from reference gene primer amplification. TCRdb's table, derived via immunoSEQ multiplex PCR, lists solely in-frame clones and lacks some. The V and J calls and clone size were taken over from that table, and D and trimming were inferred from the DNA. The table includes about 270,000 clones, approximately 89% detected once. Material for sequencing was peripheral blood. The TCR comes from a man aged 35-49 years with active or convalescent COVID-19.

For the CDR3, the DNA is TGCAGCGTGGTTACCGGGACAGGGAACAGAGCGGGTGGCTACACCTTC. It encodes CSVVTGTGNRAGGYTF. V gene TRBV29-1 combines with J gene TRBJ1-2; 9 bases match TRBD1. Germline V gives CDR1 SQVTM, CDR2 ANQGSEA. CDR3 size: 16 residues. J lost 7 bases, V lost 6 bases, and 18 bases had no gene match.